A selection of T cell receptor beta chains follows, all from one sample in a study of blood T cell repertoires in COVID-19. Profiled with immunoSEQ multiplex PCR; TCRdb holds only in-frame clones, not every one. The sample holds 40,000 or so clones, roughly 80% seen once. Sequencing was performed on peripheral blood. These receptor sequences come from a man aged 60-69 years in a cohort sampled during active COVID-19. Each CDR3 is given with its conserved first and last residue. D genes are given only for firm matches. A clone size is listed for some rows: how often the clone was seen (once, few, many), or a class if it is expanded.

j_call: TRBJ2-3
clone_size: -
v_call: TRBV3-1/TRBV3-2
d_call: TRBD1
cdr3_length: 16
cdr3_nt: TGTGCCAGCAGCCGAAGTGGGACAGGTGCAGCAGATACGCAGTATTTT
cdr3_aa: CASSRSGTGAADTQYF

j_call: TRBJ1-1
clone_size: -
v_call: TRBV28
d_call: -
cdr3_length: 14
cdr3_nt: TGTGCCAGCATAAGCATTTCCCAGGGTTACAAAGCTTTCTTT
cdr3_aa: CASISISQGYKAFF

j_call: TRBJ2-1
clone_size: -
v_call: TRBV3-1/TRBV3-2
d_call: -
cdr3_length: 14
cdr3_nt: TGTGCCAGCAGCCAAGCTGGGGGGGCAAATGAGCAGTTCTTC
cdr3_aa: CASSQAGGANEQFF

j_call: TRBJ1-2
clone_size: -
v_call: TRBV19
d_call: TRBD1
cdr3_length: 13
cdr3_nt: TGTGCCACGGTCCGGGACAGGGCCTATGGCTACACCTTC
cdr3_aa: CATVRDRAYGYTF

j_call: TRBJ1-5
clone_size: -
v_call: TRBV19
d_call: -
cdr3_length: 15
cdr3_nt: TGTGCCAGTAGCCTTAACAGGGCGAGCAATCAGCCCCAGCATTTT
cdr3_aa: CASSLNRASNQPQHF

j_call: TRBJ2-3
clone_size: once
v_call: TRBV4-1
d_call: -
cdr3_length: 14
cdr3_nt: TGCGCCAGCAGCCAAGACCCCGCGGAAGATACGCAGTATTTT
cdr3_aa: CASSQDPAEDTQYF

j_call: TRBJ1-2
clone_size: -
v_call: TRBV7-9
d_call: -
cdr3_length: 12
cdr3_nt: TGTGCCAGCCTGGGGGGGAACTATGGCTACACCTTC
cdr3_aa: CASLGGNYGYTF

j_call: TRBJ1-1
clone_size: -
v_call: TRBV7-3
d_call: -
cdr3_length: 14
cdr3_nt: TGTGCCAGCAGCTTATTGGGCGGGCACACTGAAGCTTTCTTT
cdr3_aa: CASSLLGGHTEAFF

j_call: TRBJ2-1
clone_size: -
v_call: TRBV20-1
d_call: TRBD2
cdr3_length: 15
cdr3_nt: TGCAGTGCTAGTCCCCCGGGACTAGCTGGGAATGAGCAGTTCTTC
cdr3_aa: CSASPPGLAGNEQFF

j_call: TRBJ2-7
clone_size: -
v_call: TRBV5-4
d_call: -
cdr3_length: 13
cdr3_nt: TGTGCCAGCAGCTTGAGCGGGTACAACGAGCAGTACTTC
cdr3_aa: CASSLSGYNEQYF

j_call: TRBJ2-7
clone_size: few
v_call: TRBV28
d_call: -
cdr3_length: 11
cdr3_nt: TGTGCCAGCAGGTCCACCTACGAGCAGTACTTC
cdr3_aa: CASRSTYEQYF

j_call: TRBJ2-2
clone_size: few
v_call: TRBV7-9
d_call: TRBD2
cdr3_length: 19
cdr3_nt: TGTGCCAGCAGCCGCCACCAGGATTTAGCGGGAGAGTCCACCGGGGAGCTGTTTTTT
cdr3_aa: CASSRHQDLAGESTGELFF

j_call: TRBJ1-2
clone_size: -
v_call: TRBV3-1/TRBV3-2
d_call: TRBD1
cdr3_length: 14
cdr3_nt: TGTGCCAGCAGCCAAGCGACAGGGAACTATGGCTACACCTTC
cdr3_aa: CASSQATGNYGYTF

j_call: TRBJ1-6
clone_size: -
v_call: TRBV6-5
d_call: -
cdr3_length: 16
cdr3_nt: TGTGCCAGCAGTTACGCCCCGAGCTCCTATAATTCACCCCTCCACTTT
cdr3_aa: CASSYAPSSYNSPLHF

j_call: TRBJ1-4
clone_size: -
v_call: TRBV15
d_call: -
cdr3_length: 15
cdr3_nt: TGTGCCACCAGCGCCCGTTCTGTGGGCTATGAAAAACTGTTTTTT
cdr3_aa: CATSARSVGYEKLFF

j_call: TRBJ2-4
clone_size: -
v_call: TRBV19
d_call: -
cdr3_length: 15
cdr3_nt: TGTGCCAGTACCCGGGCAGGGGTGGACAAAAACATTCAGTACTTC
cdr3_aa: CASTRAGVDKNIQYF

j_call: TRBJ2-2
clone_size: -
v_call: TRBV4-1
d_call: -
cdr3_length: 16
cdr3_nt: TGCGCCAGCAGCCAAGTCTACTCCTACGCTACCGGGGAGCTGTTTTTT
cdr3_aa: CASSQVYSYATGELFF

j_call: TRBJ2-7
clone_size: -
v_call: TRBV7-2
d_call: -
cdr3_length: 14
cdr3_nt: TGTGCCAGCAGCTTACAAGCGGGCGGCGGGGAGCAGTACTTC
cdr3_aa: CASSLQAGGGEQYF

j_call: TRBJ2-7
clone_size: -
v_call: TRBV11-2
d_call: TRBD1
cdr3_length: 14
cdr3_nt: TGTGCCAGCAACTCAGGGACAGGGTGGAGCGAGCAGTACTTC
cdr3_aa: CASNSGTGWSEQYF

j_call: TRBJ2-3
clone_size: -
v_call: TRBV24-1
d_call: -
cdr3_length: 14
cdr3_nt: TGTGCCACCAGTGGTTACGGGAGCACAGATACGCAGTATTTT
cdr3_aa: CATSGYGSTDTQYF

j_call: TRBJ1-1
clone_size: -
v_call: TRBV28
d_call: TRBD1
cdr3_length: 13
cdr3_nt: TGTGCCAGCAGGACAGGGGTGAACACTGAAGCTTTCTTT
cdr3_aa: CASRTGVNTEAFF

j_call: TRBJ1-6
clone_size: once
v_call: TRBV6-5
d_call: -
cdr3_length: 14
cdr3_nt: TGTGCCAGTACGTGGAGCTCCTATAATTCACCCCTCCACTTT
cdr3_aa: CASTWSSYNSPLHF

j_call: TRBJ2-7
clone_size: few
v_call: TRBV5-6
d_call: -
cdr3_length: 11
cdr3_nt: TGTGCCAGCAGCTCAGGGTTCGAGCAGTACTTC
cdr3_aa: CASSSGFEQYF

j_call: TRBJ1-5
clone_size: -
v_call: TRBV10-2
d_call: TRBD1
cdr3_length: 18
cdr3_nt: TGCGCCAGCAGTGAGTCTGTTAAGACAGGGGCTTTTCGTCAGCCCCAGCATTTT
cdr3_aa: CASSESVKTGAFRQPQHF

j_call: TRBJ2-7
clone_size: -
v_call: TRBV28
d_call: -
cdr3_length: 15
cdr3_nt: TGTGCCAGCAGTAAAAGAAGTGGCACCGGTACGGGGCAGTACTTC
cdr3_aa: CASSKRSGTGTGQYF

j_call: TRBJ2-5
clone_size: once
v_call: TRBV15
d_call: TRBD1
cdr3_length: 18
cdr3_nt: TGTGCCACCAGCAGAGATAGGGGTACAGGGGTTGGCCAAGAGACCCAGTACTTC
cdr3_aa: CATSRDRGTGVGQETQYF

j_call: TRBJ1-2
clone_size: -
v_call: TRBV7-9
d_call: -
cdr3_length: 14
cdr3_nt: TGTGCCGTCGGACGGACAGCAGGGTCCTATGGCTACACCTTC
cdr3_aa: CAVGRTAGSYGYTF

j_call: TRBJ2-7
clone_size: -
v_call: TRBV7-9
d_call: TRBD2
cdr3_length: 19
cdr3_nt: TGTGCCAGCAGCTCTTCACCGGGTAGAGGACTAGCGGTCCCCTACGAGCAGTACTTC
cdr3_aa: CASSSSPGRGLAVPYEQYF

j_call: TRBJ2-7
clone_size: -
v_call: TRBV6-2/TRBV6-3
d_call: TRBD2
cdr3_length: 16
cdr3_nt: TGTGCCAGCAGCCTCCTAGCGGGGACCCCTACCTACGAGCAGTACTTC
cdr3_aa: CASSLLAGTPTYEQYF

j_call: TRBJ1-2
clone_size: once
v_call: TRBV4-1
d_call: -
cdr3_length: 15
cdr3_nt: TGCGCCAGCAGCCAAGGGTGGGAGGGGAACTATGGCTACACCTTC
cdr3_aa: CASSQGWEGNYGYTF

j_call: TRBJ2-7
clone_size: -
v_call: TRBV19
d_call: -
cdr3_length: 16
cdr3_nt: TGTGCCAGTAGTATCCTCACAGGGAAGGGGTCCTACGAGCAGTACTTC
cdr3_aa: CASSILTGKGSYEQYF

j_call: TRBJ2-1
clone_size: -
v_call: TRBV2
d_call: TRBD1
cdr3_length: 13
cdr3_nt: TGTGCCAGCAGGGGGACAGGGGATAATGAGCAGTTCTTC
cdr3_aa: CASRGTGDNEQFF

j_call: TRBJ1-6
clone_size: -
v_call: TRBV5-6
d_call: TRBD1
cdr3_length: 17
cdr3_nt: TGTGCCAGCAGCGCCGGACAGGGAACCTCCTATAATTCACCCCTCCACTTT
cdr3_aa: CASSAGQGTSYNSPLHF

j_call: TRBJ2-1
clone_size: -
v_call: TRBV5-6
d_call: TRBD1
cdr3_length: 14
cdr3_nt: TGTGCCAGCAGCTTTGGGACAGGGTCCAATGAGCAGTTCTTC
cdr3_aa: CASSFGTGSNEQFF

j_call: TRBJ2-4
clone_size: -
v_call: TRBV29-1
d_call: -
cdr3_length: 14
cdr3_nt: TGCAGCGTCCAAGTAACGAACAGGGAAGACATTCAGTACTTC
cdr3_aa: CSVQVTNREDIQYF

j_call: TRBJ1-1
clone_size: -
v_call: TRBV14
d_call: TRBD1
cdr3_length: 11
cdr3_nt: TGTGCCAGCAGCCCAGGGGGGAGGGCTTTCTTT
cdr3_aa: CASSPGGRAFF

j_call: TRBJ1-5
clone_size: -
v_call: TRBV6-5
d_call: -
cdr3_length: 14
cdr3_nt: TGTGCCAGCAAATCCGGGAATAGCGATCAGCCCCAGCATTTT
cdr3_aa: CASKSGNSDQPQHF

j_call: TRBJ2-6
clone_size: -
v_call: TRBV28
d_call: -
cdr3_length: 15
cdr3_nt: TGTGCCAGCAGTTCCCCCCCATCTGGGGCCAACGTCCTGACTTTC
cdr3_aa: CASSSPPSGANVLTF

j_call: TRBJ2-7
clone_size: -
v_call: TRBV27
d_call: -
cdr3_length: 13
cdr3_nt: TGTGCCAGCAGTTTAAGGGACACCTACGAGCAGTACTTC
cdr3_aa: CASSLRDTYEQYF

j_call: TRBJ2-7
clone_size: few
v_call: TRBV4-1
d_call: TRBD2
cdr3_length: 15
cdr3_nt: TGCGCCAGCAGCCAAGACTGGGGGGGAGGCTACGAGCAGTACTTC
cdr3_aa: CASSQDWGGGYEQYF

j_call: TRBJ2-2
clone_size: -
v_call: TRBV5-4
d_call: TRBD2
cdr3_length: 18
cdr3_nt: TGTGCCAGCAGCTTTCCGGGACTAGCGGGAGGTAGCACCGGGGAGCTGTTTTTT
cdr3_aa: CASSFPGLAGGSTGELFF

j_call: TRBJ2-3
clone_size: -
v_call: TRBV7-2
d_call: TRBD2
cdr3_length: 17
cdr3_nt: TGTGCCAGCAGCTTAGATCCAGCGGGGGGGCTCGGGAATACGCAGTATTTT
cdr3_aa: CASSLDPAGGLGNTQYF

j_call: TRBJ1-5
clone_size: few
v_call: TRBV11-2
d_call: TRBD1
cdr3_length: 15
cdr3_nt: TGTGCCAGCAGCCCCGGGACAGGAAACAATCAGCCCCAGCATTTT
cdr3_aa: CASSPGTGNNQPQHF

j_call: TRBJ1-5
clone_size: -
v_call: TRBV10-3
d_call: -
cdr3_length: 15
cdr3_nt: TGTGCCATCAGTGAGGGCAGGGCAAGCAATCAGCCCCAGCATTTT
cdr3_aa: CAISEGRASNQPQHF

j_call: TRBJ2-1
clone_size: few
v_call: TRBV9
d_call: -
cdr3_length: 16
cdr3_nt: TGTGCCAGCAGCGTAGTAAACAGGGCCACCTACAATGAGCAGTTCTTC
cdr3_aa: CASSVVNRATYNEQFF

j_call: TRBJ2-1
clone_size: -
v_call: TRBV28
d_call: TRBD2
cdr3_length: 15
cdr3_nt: TGTGCCAGCGCCGGACTAGTGGGGAACAACAATGAGCAGTTCTTC
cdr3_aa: CASAGLVGNNNEQFF

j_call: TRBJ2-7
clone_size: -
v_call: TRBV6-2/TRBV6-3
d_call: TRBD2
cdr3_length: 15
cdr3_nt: TGTGCCAGCAGTCTAGCGGGAGGGCTCACCTACGAGCAGTACTTC
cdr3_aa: CASSLAGGLTYEQYF

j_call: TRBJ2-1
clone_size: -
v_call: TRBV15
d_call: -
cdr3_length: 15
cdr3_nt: TGTGCCACCAGCAGAACAGGGAGCTCCTACAATGAGCAGTTCTTC
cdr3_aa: CATSRTGSSYNEQFF